A selection of T cell receptor beta chains follows, all from one sample in a study of tumor-infiltrating lymphocytes in primary liver carcinoma. TCRdb re-called the multiplex PCR reads with MiXCR, one entry per CDR3 protein. This sample has some 190,000 distinct CDR3 sequences, with about 55% found just once. The sample was peripheral blood. The receptors come from a man in his forties or fifties with primary liver carcinoma and hepatitis B virus infection. The CDR3 runs from the conserved cysteine through the conserved F or W. Fields, in order: CDR3 DNA, CDR3 protein, clone size, V gene, J gene, D gene. A D gene is named only where the DNA matches it firmly. A row's size may be missing; if present it is once, few, many or a size class.

CDR3 DNA: TGTGCCATCAGTGGGGGTTATGAGCAGTTCTTC; CDR3 protein: CAISGGYEQFF; clone size: few; V gene: TRBV10-3; J gene: TRBJ2-1; D gene: -
CDR3 DNA: TGTGCCAGCAGTGAACCCGGGACAGGGACAGATACGCAGTATTTT; CDR3 protein: CASSEPGTGTDTQYF; clone size: few; V gene: TRBV6-1; J gene: TRBJ2-3; D gene: TRBD1
CDR3 DNA: TGCGCCAGCAGCTTGCAACGGGGACTCGAAGATACGCAGTATTTT; CDR3 protein: CASSLQRGLEDTQYF; clone size: few; V gene: TRBV5-1; J gene: TRBJ2-3; D gene: -
CDR3 DNA: TGTGCCAGCAGTCGACAGCTAGCGGGGAGCTCCTACGAGCAGTACTTC; CDR3 protein: CASSRQLAGSSYEQYF; clone size: -; V gene: TRBV12-3/TRBV12-4; J gene: TRBJ2-7; D gene: TRBD2
CDR3 DNA: TGTGCCAGCAGTGAAGCATGGGCGGGTAACGAGCAGTACTTC; CDR3 protein: CASSEAWAGNEQYF; clone size: few; V gene: TRBV6-1; J gene: TRBJ2-7; D gene: -
CDR3 DNA: TGTGCCAGCAGCTTAAGAGCGGCGAACACCGGGGAGCTGTTTTTC; CDR3 protein: CASSLRAANTGELFF; clone size: -; V gene: TRBV11-2; J gene: TRBJ2-2; D gene: -
CDR3 DNA: TGTGCCAGCAGTTTGCCCAGGGGCGGCACCGGGGAGCTGTTTTTT; CDR3 protein: CASSLPRGGTGELFF; clone size: few; V gene: TRBV28; J gene: TRBJ2-2; D gene: -
CDR3 DNA: TGTGCCAGCAGTGAACGCTTTCAAGTACCTATCAATGAGCAGTTCTTC; CDR3 protein: CASSERFQVPINEQFF; clone size: -; V gene: TRBV6-1; J gene: TRBJ2-1; D gene: -
CDR3 DNA: TGCGCCAGCAGCTTGGGAGGAGAGACTGAAGCTTTCTTT; CDR3 protein: CASSLGGETEAFF; clone size: -; V gene: TRBV5-1; J gene: TRBJ1-1; D gene: -
CDR3 DNA: TGTGGCAGCACAACAGCGAACACCGGGGAGCTGTTTTTT; CDR3 protein: CGSTTANTGELFF; clone size: -; V gene: TRBV11-2; J gene: TRBJ2-2; D gene: -
CDR3 DNA: TGTGCCAGCAGTGCAGGGGGGCAGTACGAGCAGTACTTC; CDR3 protein: CASSAGGQYEQYF; clone size: -; V gene: TRBV6-6; J gene: TRBJ2-7; D gene: -
CDR3 DNA: TGTGCCAGCAGTTACTCCCAGGGCAGGACTTCGGGGGCCAACGTCATGACTTTC; CDR3 protein: CASSYSQGRTSGANVMTF; clone size: -; V gene: TRBV6-6; J gene: TRBJ2-6; D gene: -
CDR3 DNA: TGTGCCATCTCTGGAAGGGGTCGGGGGGAGACCCAGTACTTC; CDR3 protein: CAISGRGRGETQYF; clone size: few; V gene: TRBV10-3; J gene: TRBJ2-5; D gene: -
CDR3 DNA: TGTGCCAGCAGTGAGGGCCCCGGGCCGGAGGATTCACCCCTCCACTTT; CDR3 protein: CASSEGPGPEDSPLHF; clone size: -; V gene: TRBV6-1; J gene: TRBJ1-6; D gene: -
CDR3 DNA: TGTGTCAGCAACTGGAGTGTAGGACAGGGCGCCTACGAGCAGTACTTC; CDR3 protein: CVSNWSVGQGAYEQYF; clone size: -; V gene: TRBV11-2; J gene: TRBJ2-7; D gene: TRBD1
CDR3 DNA: TGTGCCAGCAGTCCAGTATCCCCCGGGGAGCTGTTTTTT; CDR3 protein: CASSPVSPGELFF; clone size: -; V gene: TRBV28; J gene: TRBJ2-2; D gene: -
CDR3 DNA: TGCGCCAGCAGCCAAGATGGCGGGTTTAACTATGGCTACACCTTC; CDR3 protein: CASSQDGGFNYGYTF; clone size: -; V gene: TRBV4-1; J gene: TRBJ1-2; D gene: -
CDR3 DNA: TGTGCCAGTAGCGCGGGCCAAATCCTCACAGATACGCAGTATTTT; CDR3 protein: CASSAGQILTDTQYF; clone size: -; V gene: TRBV11-2; J gene: TRBJ2-3; D gene: -
CDR3 DNA: TGTGCCAGCAGTTACTCCCCGGACAACTTCTATAATGAGCAGTTCTTC; CDR3 protein: CASSYSPDNFYNEQFF; clone size: -; V gene: TRBV6-5; J gene: TRBJ2-1; D gene: -
CDR3 DNA: TGTGCCAGCAGCCGAGCCCAATCCACCGGGGGGCGTGAGCAGTTCTTC; CDR3 protein: CASSRAQSTGGREQFF; clone size: -; V gene: TRBV5-4; J gene: TRBJ2-1; D gene: -
CDR3 DNA: TGTGCCATCAGTGAAAGGGGACAGGGAGATGAGCAGTTCTTC; CDR3 protein: CAISERGQGDEQFF; clone size: many; V gene: TRBV10-3; J gene: TRBJ2-1; D gene: TRBD1
CDR3 DNA: TGTGCCTGGTCTCCAGAGACAGGGGACCAGCCCCAGCATTTT; CDR3 protein: CAWSPETGDQPQHF; clone size: -; V gene: TRBV30; J gene: TRBJ1-5; D gene: TRBD1
CDR3 DNA: TGTGTCAGCAGTTTCAGCCAATTGAACACTGAAGCTTTCTTT; CDR3 protein: CVSSFSQLNTEAFF; clone size: few; V gene: TRBV12-3/TRBV12-4; J gene: TRBJ1-1; D gene: -
CDR3 DNA: TGCAGCTTCTTAACAGGGCTTAACTCTGAAGCTTTCTTT; CDR3 protein: CSFLTGLNSEAFF; clone size: -; V gene: TRBV29-1; J gene: TRBJ1-1; D gene: -
CDR3 DNA: TGTGCCAGCAGCCATGCGGGGAACACCGGGGAGCTGTTTTTT; CDR3 protein: CASSHAGNTGELFF; clone size: -; V gene: TRBV4-2; J gene: TRBJ2-2; D gene: -
CDR3 DNA: TGCGCCAGCAGGACATTTTCCCACTACGAGCAGTACTTC; CDR3 protein: CASRTFSHYEQYF; clone size: few; V gene: TRBV10-2; J gene: TRBJ2-7; D gene: -
CDR3 DNA: TGTGCCAGCTCACCACGCAAGAGTAATGAAGCTTTCTTT; CDR3 protein: CASSPRKSNEAFF; clone size: -; V gene: TRBV18; J gene: TRBJ1-1; D gene: -
CDR3 DNA: TGCGCCAGCAGCCAAGGAATGGGGCCCTACGAGCAGTACTTC; CDR3 protein: CASSQGMGPYEQYF; clone size: few; V gene: TRBV4-1; J gene: TRBJ2-7; D gene: -
CDR3 DNA: TGTGCCAGCAGCTTAGATCGGCAGAATGAGCAGTTCTTC; CDR3 protein: CASSLDRQNEQFF; clone size: many; V gene: TRBV11-2; J gene: TRBJ2-1; D gene: -
CDR3 DNA: TGTGCCTGGAGTGAGGCCGACGAGCAGTACTTC; CDR3 protein: CAWSEADEQYF; clone size: once; V gene: TRBV30; J gene: TRBJ2-7; D gene: -
CDR3 DNA: TGCAGCGATGTCAGGAACACTGAAGCTTTCTTT; CDR3 protein: CSDVRNTEAFF; clone size: -; V gene: TRBV29-1; J gene: TRBJ1-1; D gene: -
CDR3 DNA: TGTGCCAGCAGTTTAGCGGGGCTAGCGACGAACACCGGGGAGCTGTTTTTT; CDR3 protein: CASSLAGLATNTGELFF; clone size: -; V gene: TRBV12-3/TRBV12-4; J gene: TRBJ2-2; D gene: -
CDR3 DNA: TGTGCCAGCAGTTACTCAGCCATGACAGGGTACAGTGAAAAACTGTTTTTT; CDR3 protein: CASSYSAMTGYSEKLFF; clone size: once; V gene: TRBV6-5; J gene: TRBJ1-4; D gene: TRBD1
CDR3 DNA: TGTGCCAGCAGTCCTTGGCGGGCTGTTACAGATACGCAGTATTTT; CDR3 protein: CASSPWRAVTDTQYF; clone size: -; V gene: TRBV28; J gene: TRBJ2-3; D gene: -
CDR3 DNA: TGTGCCTGGAGGCCCTTAGGACTAGCGGGAGAGACCCAGTACTTC; CDR3 protein: CAWRPLGLAGETQYF; clone size: once; V gene: TRBV30; J gene: TRBJ2-5; D gene: TRBD2
CDR3 DNA: TGTGCCAGCAGTATCCGGGCGGGGGCCTACAATGAGCAGTTCTTC; CDR3 protein: CASSIRAGAYNEQFF; clone size: few; V gene: TRBV12-3/TRBV12-4; J gene: TRBJ2-1; D gene: TRBD2
CDR3 DNA: TGCAGCGTTGAATTTCCGGCTGGGGAAAAACTGTTTTTT; CDR3 protein: CSVEFPAGEKLFF; clone size: few; V gene: TRBV29-1; J gene: TRBJ1-4; D gene: -
CDR3 DNA: TGTGCCAGCAGCTTGAAGGGGCTCTACGAGCAGTACTTC; CDR3 protein: CASSLKGLYEQYF; clone size: few; V gene: TRBV5-5; J gene: TRBJ2-7; D gene: -
CDR3 DNA: TGTGCCAGCAGTGAAGCTGGGACAGGGGAGTACACCTTC; CDR3 protein: CASSEAGTGEYTF; clone size: -; V gene: TRBV6-1; J gene: TRBJ1-2; D gene: TRBD1
CDR3 DNA: TGTGCCAGCAGTTACCTGCGGACGGGCGAGCAGTACTTC; CDR3 protein: CASSYLRTGEQYF; clone size: few; V gene: TRBV6-5; J gene: TRBJ2-7; D gene: -
CDR3 DNA: TGTGCCAGCAGCTTAGTTCTCCAGGGGAGTTACAATGAGCAGTTCTTC; CDR3 protein: CASSLVLQGSYNEQFF; clone size: many; V gene: TRBV11-2; J gene: TRBJ2-1; D gene: -
CDR3 DNA: TGTGCCAGCAGTCTCACAGGACATGAGCAGTTCTTC; CDR3 protein: CASSLTGHEQFF; clone size: -; V gene: TRBV6-5; J gene: TRBJ2-1; D gene: -
CDR3 DNA: TGTGCCAGCAGTTACTGTAGAAACACTGAAGCTTTCTTT; CDR3 protein: CASSYCRNTEAFF; clone size: -; V gene: TRBV6-6; J gene: TRBJ1-1; D gene: -
CDR3 DNA: TGTGCCAGCAGTTTGAGACAGAACTATGGCTACACCTTC; CDR3 protein: CASSLRQNYGYTF; clone size: once; V gene: TRBV12-3/TRBV12-4; J gene: TRBJ1-2; D gene: -
CDR3 DNA: TGTGCCAGCAGCTTGGGGCTAGCGGGAGTGAATGAGCAGTTCTTC; CDR3 protein: CASSLGLAGVNEQFF; clone size: few; V gene: TRBV5-4; J gene: TRBJ2-1; D gene: TRBD2